The source of this TCR beta chain is a study of T cell repertoires in cytomegalovirus infection. Study-level information: Public signatures in TCR beta pointed to CMV infection and matching HLA type.

With 3 bases clipped from V and 7 bases from J, the junction kept 14 bases outside the gene matches. Germline V gene lookup returns CDR1 DFQATT and CDR2 SNEGSKA (reference sequence). The CDR3 spans 16 residues. TCRdb re-analysed the reads in MiXCR, keeping a single row per CDR3 protein. Of almost 550,000 distinct CDR3 sequences listed, about 15% were seen once; the top ten hold 20% to 30%. The chain couples TRBV20-1 to TRBJ2-1; TRBD2 matches at 8 bases. The sample comprised CD8+ T cells from PBMCs. This TCR was recovered from a human donor in good health (CMV status not recorded). Some clones in this sample may be carry-over from other donors' samples. The CDR3 protein is CSASLLSSGWSNEQFF. The CDR3 DNA sequence: TGCAGTGCTAGTTTGCTGTCTAGCGGGTGGTCGAATGAGCAGTTCTTC.